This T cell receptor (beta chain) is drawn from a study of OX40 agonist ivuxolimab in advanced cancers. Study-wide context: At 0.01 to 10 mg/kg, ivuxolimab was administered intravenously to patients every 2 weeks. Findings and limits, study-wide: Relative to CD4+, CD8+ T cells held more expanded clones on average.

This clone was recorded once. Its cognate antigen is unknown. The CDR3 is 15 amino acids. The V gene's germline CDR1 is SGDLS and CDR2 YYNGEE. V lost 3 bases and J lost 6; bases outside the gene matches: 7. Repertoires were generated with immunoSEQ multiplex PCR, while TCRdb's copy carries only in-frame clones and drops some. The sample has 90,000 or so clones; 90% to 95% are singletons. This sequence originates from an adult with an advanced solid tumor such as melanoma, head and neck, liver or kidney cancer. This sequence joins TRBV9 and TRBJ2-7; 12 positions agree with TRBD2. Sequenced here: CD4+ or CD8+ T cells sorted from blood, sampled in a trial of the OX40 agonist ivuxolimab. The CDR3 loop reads CASSERLAGVGEQYF. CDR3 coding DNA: TGTGCCAGCAGCGAACGACTAGCGGGAGTTGGCGAGCAGTACTTC.